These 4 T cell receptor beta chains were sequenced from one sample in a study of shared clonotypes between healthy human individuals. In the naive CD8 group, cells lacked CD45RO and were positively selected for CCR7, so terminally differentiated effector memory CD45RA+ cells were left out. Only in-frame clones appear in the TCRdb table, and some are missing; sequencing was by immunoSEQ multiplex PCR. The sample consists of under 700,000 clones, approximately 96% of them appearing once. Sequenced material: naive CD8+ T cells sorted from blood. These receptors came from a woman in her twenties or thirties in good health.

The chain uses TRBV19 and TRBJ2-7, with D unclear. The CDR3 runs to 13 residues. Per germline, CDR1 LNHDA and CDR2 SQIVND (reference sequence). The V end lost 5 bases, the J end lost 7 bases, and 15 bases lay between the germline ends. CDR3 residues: CASSYSAPSEQYF. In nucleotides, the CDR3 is TGTGCCAGTAGTTATAGTGCCCCTTCGGAGCAGTACTTC.

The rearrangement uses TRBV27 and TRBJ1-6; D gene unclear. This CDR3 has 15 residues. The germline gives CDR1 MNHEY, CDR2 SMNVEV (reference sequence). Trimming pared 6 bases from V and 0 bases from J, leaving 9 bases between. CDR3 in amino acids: CASRDRSSYNSPLHF. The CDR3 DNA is TGTGCCAGCAGGGACCGGAGCTCCTATAATTCACCCCTCCACTTT.

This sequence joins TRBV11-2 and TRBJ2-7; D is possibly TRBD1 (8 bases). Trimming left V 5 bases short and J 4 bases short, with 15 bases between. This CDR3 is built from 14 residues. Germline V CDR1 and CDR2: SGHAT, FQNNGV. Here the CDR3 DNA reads TGTGCCAGCAGCACCACACAGGGGGGGTACGAGCAGTACTTC. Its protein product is CASSTTQGGYEQYF.

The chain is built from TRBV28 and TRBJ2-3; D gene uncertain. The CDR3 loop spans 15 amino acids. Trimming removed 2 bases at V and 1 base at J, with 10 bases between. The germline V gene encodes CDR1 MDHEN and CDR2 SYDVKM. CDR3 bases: TGTGCCAGCAGTTTACCGAGTAGTGGCACAGATACGCAGTATTTT. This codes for CASSLPSSGTDTQYF.